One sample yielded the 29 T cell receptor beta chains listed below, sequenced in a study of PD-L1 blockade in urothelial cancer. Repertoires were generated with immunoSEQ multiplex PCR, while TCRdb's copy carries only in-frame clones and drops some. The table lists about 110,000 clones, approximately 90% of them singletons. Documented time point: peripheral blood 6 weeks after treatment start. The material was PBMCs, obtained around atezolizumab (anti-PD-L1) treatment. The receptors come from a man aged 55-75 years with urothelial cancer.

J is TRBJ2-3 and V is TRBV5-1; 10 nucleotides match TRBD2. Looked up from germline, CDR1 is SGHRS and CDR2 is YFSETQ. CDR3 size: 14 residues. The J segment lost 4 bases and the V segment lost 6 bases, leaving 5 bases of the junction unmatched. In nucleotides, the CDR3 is TGCGCCAGCACCCTAGCGGGGGAATCAGATACGCAGTATTTT. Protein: CASTLAGESDTQYF.

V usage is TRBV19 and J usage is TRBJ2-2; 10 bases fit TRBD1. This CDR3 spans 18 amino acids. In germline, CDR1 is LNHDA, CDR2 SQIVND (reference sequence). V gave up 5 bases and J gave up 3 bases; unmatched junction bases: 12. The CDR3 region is CASSSHLTGTGDTGELFF. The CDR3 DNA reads TGTGCCAGTAGTTCTCATCTCACCGGGACAGGGGACACCGGGGAGCTGTTTTTT. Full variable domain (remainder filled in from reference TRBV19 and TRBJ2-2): DGGITQSPKYLFRKEGQNVTLSCEQNLNHDAMYWYRQDPGQGLRLIYYSQIVNDFQKGDIAEGYSVSREKKESFPLTVTSAQKNPTAFYLCASSSHLTGTGDTGELFFGEGSRLTVL.

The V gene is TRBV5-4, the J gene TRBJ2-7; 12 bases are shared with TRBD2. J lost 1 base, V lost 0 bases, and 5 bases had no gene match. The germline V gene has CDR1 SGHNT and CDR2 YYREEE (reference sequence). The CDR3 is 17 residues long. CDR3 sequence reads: CASSLVASGGASYEQYF. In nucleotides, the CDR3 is TGTGCCAGCAGCTTGGTGGCTAGCGGGGGGGCATCCTACGAGCAGTACTTC.

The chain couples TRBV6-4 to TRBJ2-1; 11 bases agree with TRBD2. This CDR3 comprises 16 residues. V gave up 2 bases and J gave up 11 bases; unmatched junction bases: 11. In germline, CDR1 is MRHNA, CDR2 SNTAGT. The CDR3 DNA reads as TGTGCCAGCAGTGACACGTCTAGCGGGGGGTTTCTACAGCAGTTCTTC. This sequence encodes CASSDTSSGGFLQQFF.

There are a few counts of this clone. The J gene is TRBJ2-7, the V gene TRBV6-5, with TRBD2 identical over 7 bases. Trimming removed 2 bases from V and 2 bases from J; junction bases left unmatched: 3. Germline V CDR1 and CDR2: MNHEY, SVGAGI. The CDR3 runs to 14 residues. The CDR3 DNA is TGTGCCAGCAGTTACGGACTAGGACCCTACGAGCAGTACTTC. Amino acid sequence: CASSYGLGPYEQYF.

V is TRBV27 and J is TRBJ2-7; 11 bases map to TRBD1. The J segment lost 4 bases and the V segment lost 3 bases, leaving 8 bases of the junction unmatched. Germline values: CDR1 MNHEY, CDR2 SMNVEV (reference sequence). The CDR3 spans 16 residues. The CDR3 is CASSFRGQGAFYEQYF. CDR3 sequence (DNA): TGTGCCAGCAGTTTCCGAGGACAGGGGGCGTTTTACGAGCAGTACTTC.

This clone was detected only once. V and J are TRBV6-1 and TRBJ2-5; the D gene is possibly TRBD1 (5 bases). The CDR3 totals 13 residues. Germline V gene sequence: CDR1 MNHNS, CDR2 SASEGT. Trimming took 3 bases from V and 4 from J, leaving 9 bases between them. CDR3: CASSEDIRETQYF. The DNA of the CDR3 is TGTGCCAGCAGTGAGGACATAAGAGAGACCCAGTACTTC.

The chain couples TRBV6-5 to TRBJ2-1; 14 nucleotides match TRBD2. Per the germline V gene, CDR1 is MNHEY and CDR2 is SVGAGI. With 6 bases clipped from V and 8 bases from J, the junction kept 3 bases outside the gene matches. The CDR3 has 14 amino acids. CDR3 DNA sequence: TGTGCCAGCAGGACTAGCGGGGGGGGAGATGAGCAGTTCTTC. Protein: CASRTSGGGDEQFF.

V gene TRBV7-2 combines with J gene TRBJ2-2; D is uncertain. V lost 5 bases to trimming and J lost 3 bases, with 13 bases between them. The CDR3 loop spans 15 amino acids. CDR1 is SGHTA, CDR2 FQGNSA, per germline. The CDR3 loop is CASSPRSLDTGELFF. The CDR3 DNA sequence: TGTGCCAGCAGCCCCCGTTCCTTAGACACCGGGGAGCTGTTTTTT.

CDR3 nucleotide sequence: TGTGCCAGCAGTCGCCGGACCCCTAGCCAAGTCTATGGCTACACCTTC. Translated: CASSRRTPSQVYGYTF. The chain combines TRBV28 with TRBJ1-2, with D hard to call. V lost 5 bases and J lost 4, with 20 bases in between. Germline loops: CDR1 MDHEN, CDR2 SYDVKM. This CDR3 has 16 amino acids.

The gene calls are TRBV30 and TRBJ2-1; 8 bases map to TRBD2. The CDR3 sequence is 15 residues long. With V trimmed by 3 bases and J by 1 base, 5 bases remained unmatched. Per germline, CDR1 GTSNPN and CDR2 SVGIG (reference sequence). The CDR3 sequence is CAWRRVAGSYNEQFF. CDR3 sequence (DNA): TGTGCCTGGAGAAGGGTAGCGGGATCCTACAATGAGCAGTTCTTC.

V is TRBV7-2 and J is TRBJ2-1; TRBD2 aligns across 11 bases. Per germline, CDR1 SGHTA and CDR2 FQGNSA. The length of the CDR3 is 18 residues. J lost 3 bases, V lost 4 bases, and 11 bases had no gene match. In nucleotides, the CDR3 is TGTGCCAGCAGCTCGAGGCTAGCGGGAGGAACTGTCTACAATGAGCAGTTCTTC. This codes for CASSSRLAGGTVYNEQFF.

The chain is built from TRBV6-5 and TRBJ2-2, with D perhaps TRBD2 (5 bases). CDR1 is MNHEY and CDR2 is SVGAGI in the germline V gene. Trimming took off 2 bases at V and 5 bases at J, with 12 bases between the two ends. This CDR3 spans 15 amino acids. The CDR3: CASSYEPTGTGELFF. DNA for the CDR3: TGTGCCAGCAGTTACGAACCGACGGGAACCGGGGAGCTGTTTTTT.

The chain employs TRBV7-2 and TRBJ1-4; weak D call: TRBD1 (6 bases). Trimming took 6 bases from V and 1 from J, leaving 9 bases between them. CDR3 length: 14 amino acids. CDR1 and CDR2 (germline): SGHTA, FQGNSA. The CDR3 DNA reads TGTGCCAGCAGTCCGGACAGAACTAATGAAAAACTGTTTTTT. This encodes CASSPDRTNEKLFF.

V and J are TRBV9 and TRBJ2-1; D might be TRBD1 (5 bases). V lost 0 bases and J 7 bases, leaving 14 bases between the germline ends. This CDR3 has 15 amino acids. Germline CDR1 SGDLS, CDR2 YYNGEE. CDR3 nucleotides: TGTGCCAGCAGCGTAGCAGGGTATACTGGGAATGAGCAGTTCTTC. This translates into CASSVAGYTGNEQFF.

In nucleotides, the CDR3 is TGTGCCAGTAGTATAGATCCCCCCAGGCGACACACCGGGGAGCTGTTTTTT. Amino acid sequence: CASSIDPPRRHTGELFF. The chain employs TRBV19 and TRBJ2-2, with D unclear. The V end was cut by 0 bases, the J end by 3 bases, with 14 bases between. Germline CDR1 is LNHDA and CDR2 is SQIVND (reference sequence). The CDR3 has 17 residues.

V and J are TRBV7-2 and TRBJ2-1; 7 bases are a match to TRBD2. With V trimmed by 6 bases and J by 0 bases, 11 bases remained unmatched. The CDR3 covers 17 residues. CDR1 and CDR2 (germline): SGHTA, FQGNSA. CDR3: CASRQRWGGDSYNEQFF. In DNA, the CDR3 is TGTGCCAGCAGGCAACGTTGGGGGGGAGACTCCTACAATGAGCAGTTCTTC.

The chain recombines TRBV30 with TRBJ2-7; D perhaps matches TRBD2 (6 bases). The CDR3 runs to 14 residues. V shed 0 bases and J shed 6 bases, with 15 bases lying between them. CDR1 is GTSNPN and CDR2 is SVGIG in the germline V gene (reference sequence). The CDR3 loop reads CAWSVAGGDFEQYF. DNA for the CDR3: TGTGCCTGGAGTGTAGCGGGCGGCGATTTCGAGCAGTACTTC.

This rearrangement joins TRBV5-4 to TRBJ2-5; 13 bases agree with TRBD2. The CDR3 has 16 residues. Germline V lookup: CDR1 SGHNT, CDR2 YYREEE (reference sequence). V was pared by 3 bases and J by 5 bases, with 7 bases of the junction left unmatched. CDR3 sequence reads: CASSSGTSGAQETQYF. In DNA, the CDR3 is TGTGCCAGCAGCTCCGGGACTAGCGGGGCGCAGGAGACCCAGTACTTC. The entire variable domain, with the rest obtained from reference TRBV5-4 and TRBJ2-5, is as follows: ETGVTQSPTHLIKTRGQQVTLRCSSQSGHNTVSWYQQALGQGPQFIFQYYREEENGRGNFPPRFSGLQFPNYSSELNVNALELDDSALYLCASSSGTSGAQETQYFGPGTRLLVL.

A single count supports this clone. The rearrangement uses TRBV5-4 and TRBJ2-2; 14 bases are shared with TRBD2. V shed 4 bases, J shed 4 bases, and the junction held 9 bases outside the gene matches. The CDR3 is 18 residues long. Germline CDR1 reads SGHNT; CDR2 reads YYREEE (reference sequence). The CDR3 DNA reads TGTGCCAGCAGCGACGGGACTAGCGGGAGTGGGATCACCGGGGAGCTGTTTTTT. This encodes CASSDGTSGSGITGELFF. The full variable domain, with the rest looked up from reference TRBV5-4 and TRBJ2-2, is ETGVTQSPTHLIKTRGQQVTLRCSSQSGHNTVSWYQQALGQGPQFIFQYYREEENGRGNFPPRFSGLQFPNYSSELNVNALELDDSALYLCASSDGTSGSGITGELFFGEGSRLTVL.

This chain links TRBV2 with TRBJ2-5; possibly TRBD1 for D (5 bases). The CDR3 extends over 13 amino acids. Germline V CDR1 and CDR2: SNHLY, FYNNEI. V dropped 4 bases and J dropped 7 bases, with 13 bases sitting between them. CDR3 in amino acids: CASSAGAEGTQYF. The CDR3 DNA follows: TGTGCCAGCAGTGCTGGGGCGGAAGGGACCCAGTACTTC.

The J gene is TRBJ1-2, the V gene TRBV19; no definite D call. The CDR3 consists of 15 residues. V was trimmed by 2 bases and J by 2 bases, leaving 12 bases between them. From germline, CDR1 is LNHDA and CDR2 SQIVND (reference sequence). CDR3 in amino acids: CASSIKSGGNYGYTF. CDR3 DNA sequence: TGTGCCAGTAGTATAAAGTCCGGCGGGAACTATGGCTACACCTTC.

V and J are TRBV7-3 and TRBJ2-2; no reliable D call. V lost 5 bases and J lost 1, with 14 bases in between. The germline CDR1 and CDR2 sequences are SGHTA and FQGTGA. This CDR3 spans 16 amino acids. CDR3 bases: TGTGCCAGCAGCCCTGAGGCCCCCAGGAACACCGGGGAGCTGTTTTTT. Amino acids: CASSPEAPRNTGELFF.

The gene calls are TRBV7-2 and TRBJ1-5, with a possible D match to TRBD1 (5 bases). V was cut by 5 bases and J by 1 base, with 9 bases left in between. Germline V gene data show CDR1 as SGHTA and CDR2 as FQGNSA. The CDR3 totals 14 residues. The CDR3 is CASSVTESNQPQHF. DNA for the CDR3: TGTGCCAGCAGCGTGACAGAGAGCAATCAGCCCCAGCATTTT.

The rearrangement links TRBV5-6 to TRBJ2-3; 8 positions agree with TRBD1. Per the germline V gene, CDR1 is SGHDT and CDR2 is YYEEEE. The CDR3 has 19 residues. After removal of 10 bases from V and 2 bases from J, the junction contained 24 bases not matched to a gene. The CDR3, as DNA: TGTGCCTCAAAAGCCACACCGGGACAGGCCCAAAAAGTCACAGATACGCAGTATTTT. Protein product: CASKATPGQAQKVTDTQYF.

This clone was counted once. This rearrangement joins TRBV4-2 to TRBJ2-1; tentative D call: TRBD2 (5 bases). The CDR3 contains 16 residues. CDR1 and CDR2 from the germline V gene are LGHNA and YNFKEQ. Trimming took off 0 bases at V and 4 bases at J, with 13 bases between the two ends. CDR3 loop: CASSQEAHSGYNEQFF. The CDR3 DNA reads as TGTGCCAGCAGCCAAGAAGCTCATTCGGGGTACAATGAGCAGTTCTTC.

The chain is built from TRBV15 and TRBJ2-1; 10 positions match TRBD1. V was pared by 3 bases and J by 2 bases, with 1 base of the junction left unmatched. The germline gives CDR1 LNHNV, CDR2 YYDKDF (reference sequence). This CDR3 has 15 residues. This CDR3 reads CATSRGQGTYNEQFF. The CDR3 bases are TGTGCCACCAGCAGGGGACAGGGGACCTACAATGAGCAGTTCTTC.

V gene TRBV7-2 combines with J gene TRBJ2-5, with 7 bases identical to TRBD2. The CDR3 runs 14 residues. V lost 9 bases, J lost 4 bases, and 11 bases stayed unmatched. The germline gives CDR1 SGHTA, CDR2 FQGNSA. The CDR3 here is CASRYRGGTETQYF. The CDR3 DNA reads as TGTGCCAGTAGATATAGGGGAGGGACAGAGACCCAGTACTTC.

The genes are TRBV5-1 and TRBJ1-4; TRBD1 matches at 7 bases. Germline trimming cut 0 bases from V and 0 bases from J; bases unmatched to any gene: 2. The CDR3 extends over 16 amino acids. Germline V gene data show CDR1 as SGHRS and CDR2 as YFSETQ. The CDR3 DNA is TGCGCCAGCAGCTTGGGAGGGGGCCCAACTAATGAAAAACTGTTTTTT. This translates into CASSLGGGPTNEKLFF.